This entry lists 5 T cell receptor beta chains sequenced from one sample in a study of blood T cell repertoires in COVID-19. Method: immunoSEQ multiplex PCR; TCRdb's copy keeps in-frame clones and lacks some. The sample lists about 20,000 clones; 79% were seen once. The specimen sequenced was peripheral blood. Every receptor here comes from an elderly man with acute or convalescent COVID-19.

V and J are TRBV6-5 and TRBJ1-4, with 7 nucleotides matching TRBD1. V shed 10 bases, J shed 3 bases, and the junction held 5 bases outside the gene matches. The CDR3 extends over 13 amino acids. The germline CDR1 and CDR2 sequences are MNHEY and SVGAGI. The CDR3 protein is CATRDSPNEKLFF. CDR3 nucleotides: TGTGCCACCCGGGACAGTCCTAATGAAAAACTGTTTTTT.

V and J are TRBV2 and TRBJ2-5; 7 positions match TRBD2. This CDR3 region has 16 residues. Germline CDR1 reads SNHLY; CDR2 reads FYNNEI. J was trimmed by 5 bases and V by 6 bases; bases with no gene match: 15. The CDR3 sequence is CASSLEGGRGRETQYF. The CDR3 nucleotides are TGTGCCAGCAGCTTAGAAGGCGGGAGAGGGCGGGAGACCCAGTACTTC.

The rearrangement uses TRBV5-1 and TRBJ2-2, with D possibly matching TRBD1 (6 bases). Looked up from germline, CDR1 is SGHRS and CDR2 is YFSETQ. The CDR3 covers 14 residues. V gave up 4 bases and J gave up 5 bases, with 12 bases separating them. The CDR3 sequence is CASSGRTGTGELFF. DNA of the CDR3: TGCGCCAGCAGCGGCAGAACAGGGACCGGGGAGCTGTTTTTT.

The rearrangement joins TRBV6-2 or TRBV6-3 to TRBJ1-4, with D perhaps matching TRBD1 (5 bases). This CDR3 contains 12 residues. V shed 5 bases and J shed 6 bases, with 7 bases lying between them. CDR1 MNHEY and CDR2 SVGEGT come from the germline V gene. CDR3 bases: TGTGCCAGCAGTCCAGGGTATGAAAAACTGTTTTTT. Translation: CASSPGYEKLFF.

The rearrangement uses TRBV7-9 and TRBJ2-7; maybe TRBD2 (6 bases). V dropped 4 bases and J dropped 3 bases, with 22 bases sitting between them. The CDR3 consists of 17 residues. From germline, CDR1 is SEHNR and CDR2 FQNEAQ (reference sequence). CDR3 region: CASSSHGGAGSHYEQYV. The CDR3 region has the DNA TGTGCCAGCAGCTCCCACGGGGGAGCAGGGTCCCACTACGAGCAGTACGTC.